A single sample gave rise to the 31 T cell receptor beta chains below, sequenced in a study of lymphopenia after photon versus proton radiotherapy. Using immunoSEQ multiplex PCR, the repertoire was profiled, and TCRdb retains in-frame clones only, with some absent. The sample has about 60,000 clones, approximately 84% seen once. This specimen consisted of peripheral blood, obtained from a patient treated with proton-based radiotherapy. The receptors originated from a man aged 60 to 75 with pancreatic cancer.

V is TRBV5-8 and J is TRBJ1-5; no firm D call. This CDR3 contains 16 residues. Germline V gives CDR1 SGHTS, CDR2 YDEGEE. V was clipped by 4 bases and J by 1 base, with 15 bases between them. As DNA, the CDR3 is TGTGCCAGCAGCCCCTGGGGTGGCGAAAGCAATCAGCCCCAGCATTTT. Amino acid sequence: CASSPWGGESNQPQHF. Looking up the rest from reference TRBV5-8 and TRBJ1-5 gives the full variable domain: EAGVTQSPTHLIKTRGQQATLRCSPISGHTSVYWYQQALGLGLQFLLWYDEGEERNRGNFPPRFSGRQFPNYSSELNVNALELEDSALYLCASSPWGGESNQPQHFGDGTRLSIL.

CDR3 nucleotides: TGTGCCTGGAGTCGCCAACAGGGGGGCGAGCAGTACTTC. Its protein product is CAWSRQQGGEQYF. The J gene is TRBJ2-7, the V gene TRBV30; 8 bases match TRBD1. Germline V gives CDR1 GTSNPN, CDR2 SVGIG (reference sequence). The CDR3 is made up of 13 amino acids. With 2 bases clipped from V and 6 bases from J, the junction kept 6 bases outside the gene matches.

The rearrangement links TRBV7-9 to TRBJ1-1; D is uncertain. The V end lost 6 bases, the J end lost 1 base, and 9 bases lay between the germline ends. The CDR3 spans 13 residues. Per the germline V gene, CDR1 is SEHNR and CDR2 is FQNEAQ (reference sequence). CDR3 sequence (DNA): TGTGCCAGCAGGACGTTTGCGAACACTGAAGCTTTCTTT. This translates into CASRTFANTEAFF. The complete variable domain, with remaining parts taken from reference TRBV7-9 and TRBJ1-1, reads DTGVSQNPRHKITKRGQNVTFRCDPISEHNRLYWYRQTLGQGPEFLTYFQNEAQLEKSRLLSDRFSAERPKGSFSTLEIQRTEQGDSAMYLCASRTFANTEAFFGQGTRLTVV.

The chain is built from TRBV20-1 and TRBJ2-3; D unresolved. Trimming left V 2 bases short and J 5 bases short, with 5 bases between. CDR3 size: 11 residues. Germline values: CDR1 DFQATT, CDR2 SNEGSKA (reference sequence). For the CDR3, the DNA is TGCAGTGCTAGACTGATAGATACGCAGTATTTT. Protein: CSARLIDTQYF.

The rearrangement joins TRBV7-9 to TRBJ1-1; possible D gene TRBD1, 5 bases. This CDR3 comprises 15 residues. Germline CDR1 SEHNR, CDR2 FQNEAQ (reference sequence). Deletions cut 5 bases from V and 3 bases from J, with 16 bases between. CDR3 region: CASSPGEGADTEAFF. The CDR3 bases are TGTGCCAGCAGCCCTGGGGAAGGGGCGGACACTGAAGCTTTCTTT.

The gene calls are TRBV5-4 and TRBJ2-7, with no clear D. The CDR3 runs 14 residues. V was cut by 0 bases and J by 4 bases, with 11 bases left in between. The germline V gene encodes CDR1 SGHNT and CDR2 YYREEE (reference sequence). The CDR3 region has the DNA TGTGCCAGCAGCTTGGACCTTCACGATTACGAGCAGTACTTC. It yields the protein CASSLDLHDYEQYF.

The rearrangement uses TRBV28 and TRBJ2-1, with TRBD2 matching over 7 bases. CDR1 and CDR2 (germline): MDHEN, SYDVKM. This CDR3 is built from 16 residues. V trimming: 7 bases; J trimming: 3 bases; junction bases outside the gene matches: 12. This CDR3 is CASTHDWGGFYNEQFF. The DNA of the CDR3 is TGTGCCAGCACCCATGATTGGGGGGGATTCTACAATGAGCAGTTCTTC.

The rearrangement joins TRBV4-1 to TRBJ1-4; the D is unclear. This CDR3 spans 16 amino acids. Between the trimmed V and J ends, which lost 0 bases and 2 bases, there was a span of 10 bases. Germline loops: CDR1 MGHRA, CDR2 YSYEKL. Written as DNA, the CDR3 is TGCGCCAGCAGCCAAGATCTAACAGTGACTAATGAAAAACTGTTTTTT. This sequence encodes CASSQDLTVTNEKLFF.

The CDR3, as DNA: TGTGCCAGCACCCCTGGATGGGGGCGCTGGGAAGAGACCCAGTACTTC. It specifies CASTPGWGRWEETQYF. This chain connects TRBV28 to TRBJ2-5, with TRBD1 as a possible D gene (6 bases). This CDR3 has 16 residues. Germline CDR1 and CDR2: MDHEN and SYDVKM. The V gene lost 7 bases and the J gene lost 3 bases, with 21 bases spanning the gap.

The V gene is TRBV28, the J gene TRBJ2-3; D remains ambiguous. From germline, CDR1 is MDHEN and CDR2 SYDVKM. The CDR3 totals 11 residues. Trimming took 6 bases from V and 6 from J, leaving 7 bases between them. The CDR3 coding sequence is TGTGCCAGCAGGTGGCGGGATACGCAGTATTTT. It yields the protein CASRWRDTQYF.

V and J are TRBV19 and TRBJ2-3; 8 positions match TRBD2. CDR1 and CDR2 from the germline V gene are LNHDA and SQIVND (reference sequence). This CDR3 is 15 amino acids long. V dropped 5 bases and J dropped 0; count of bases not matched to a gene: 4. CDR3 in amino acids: CASSVAGSSTDTQYF. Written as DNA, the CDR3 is TGTGCCAGTAGTGTAGCGGGATCTAGCACAGATACGCAGTATTTT.

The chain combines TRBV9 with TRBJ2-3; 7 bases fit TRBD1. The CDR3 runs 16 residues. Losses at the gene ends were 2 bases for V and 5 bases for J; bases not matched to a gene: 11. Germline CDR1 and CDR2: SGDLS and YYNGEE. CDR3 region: CASSVARGPGQDTQYF. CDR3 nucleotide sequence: TGTGCCAGCAGCGTCGCGAGGGGGCCAGGACAAGATACGCAGTATTTT.

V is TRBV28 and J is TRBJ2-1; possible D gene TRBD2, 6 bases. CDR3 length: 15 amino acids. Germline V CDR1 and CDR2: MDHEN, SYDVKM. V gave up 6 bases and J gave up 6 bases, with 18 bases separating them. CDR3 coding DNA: TGTGCCAGCAGCCCCGGGACGGGAGTTCGCAATGAGCAGTTCTTC. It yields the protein CASSPGTGVRNEQFF.

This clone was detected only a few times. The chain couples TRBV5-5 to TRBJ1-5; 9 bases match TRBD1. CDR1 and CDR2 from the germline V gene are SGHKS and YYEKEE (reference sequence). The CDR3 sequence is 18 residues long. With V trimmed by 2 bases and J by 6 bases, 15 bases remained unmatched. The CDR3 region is CASSFIFRDRVTGQPQHF. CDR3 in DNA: TGTGCCAGCAGCTTTATTTTTCGGGACAGGGTAACGGGTCAGCCCCAGCATTTT.

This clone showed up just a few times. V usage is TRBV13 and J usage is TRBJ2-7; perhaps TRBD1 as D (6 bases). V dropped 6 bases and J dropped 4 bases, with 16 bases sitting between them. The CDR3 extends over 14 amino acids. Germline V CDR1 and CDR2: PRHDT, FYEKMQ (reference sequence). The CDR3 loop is CASRPGLGGYEQYF. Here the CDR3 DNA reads TGTGCCAGCAGACCTGGGTTAGGGGGTTACGAGCAGTACTTC.

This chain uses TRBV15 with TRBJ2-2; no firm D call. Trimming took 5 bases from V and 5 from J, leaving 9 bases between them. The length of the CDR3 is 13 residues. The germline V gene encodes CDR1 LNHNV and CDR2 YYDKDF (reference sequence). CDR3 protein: CATSSPGTGELFF. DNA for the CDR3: TGTGCCACCAGCTCCCCTGGGACCGGGGAGCTGTTTTTT. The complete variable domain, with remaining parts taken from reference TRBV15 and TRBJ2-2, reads DAMVIQNPRYQVTQFGKPVTLSCSQTLNHNVMYWYQQKSSQAPKLLFHYYDKDFNNEADTPDNFQSRRPNTSFCFLDIRSPGLGDTAMYLCATSSPGTGELFFGEGSRLTVL.

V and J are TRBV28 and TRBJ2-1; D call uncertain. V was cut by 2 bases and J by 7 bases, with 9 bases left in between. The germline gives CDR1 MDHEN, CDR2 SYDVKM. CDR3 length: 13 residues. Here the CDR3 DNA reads TGTGCCAGCAGTTTACCGGTTATGAATGAGCAGTTCTTC. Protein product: CASSLPVMNEQFF.

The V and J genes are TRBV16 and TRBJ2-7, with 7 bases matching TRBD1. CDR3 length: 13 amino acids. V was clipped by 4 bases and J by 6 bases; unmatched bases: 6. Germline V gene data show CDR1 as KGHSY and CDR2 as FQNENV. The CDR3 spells CASSRQGDGEQYF. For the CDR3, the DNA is TGTGCCAGCAGCCGCCAGGGGGACGGCGAGCAGTACTTC.

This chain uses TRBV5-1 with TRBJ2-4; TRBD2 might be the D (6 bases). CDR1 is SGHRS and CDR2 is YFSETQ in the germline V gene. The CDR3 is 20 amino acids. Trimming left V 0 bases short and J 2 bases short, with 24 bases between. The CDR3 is CASSLAASEGSLLTKNIQYF. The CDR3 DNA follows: TGCGCCAGCAGCTTGGCCGCTAGCGAAGGGTCATTGTTGACCAAAAACATTCAGTACTTC.

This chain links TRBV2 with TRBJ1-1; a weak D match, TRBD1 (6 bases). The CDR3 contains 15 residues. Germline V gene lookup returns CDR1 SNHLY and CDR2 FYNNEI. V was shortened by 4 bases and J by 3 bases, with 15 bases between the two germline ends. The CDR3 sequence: CASSVWGGADTEAFF. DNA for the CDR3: TGTGCCAGCAGTGTATGGGGGGGCGCGGACACTGAAGCTTTCTTT.

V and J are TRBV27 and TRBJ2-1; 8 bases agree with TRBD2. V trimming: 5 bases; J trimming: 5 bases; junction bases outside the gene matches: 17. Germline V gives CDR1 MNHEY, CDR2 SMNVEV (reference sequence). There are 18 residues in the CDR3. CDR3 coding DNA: TGTGCCAGCAGTCCCAACCCTTTTCAGCGGGAGTCCCACAATGAGCAGTTCTTC. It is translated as CASSPNPFQRESHNEQFF.

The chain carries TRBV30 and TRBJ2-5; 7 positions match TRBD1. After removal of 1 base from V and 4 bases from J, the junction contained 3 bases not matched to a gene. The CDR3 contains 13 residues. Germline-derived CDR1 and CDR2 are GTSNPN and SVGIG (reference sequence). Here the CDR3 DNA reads TGTGCCTGGAGTGGAGGGGGCGCAGAGACCCAGTACTTC. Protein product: CAWSGGGAETQYF.

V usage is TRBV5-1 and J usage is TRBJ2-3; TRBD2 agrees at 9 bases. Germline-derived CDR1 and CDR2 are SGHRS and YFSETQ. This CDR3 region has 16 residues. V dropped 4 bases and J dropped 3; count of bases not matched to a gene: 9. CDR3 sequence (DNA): TGCGCCAGCAGCAGGGATAGCGGGAGAGTAACAGATACGCAGTATTTT. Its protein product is CASSRDSGRVTDTQYF.

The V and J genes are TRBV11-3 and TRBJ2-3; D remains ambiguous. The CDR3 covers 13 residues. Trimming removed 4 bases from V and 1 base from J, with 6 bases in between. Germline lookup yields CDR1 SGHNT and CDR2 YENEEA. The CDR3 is CASSSSGTDTQYF. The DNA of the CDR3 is TGTGCCAGCAGCTCATCAGGCACAGATACGCAGTATTTT. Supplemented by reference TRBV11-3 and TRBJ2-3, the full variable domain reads EAGVVQSPRYKIIEKKQPVAFWCNPISGHNTLYWYLQNLGQGPELLIRYENEEAVDDSQLPKDRFSAERLKGVDSTLKIQPAELGDSAVYLCASSSSGTDTQYFGPGTRLTVL.

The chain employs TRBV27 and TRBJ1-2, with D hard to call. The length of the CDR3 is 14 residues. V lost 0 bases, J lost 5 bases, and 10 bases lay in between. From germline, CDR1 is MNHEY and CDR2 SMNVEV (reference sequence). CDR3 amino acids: CASSLSTDSYGYTF. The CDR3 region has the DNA TGTGCCAGCAGTTTATCCACGGACTCATATGGCTACACCTTC.

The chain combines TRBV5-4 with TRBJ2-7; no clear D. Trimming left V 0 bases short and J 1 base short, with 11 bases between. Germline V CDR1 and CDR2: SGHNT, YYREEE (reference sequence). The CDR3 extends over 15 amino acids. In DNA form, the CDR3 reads TGTGCCAGCAGCTTGGTACAAGTCGGGTCCTACGAGCAGTACTTC. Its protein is CASSLVQVGSYEQYF.

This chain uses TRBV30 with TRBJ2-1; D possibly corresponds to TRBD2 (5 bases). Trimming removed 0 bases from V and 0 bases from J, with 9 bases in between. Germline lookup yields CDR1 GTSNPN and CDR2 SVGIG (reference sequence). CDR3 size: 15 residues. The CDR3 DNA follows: TGTGCCTGGAGTGTATCTGGGAGCTCCTACAATGAGCAGTTCTTC. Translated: CAWSVSGSSYNEQFF. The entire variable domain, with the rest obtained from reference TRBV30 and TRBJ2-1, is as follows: SQTIHQWPATLVQPVGSPLSLECTVEGTSNPNLYWYRQAAGRGLQLLFYSVGIGQISSEVPQNLSASRPQDRQFILSSKKLLLSDSGFYLCAWSVSGSSYNEQFFGPGTRLTVL.

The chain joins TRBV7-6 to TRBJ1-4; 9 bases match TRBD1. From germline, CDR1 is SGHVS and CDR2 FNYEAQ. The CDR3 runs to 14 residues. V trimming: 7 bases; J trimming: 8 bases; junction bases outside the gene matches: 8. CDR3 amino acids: CASTHRGRGEKLFF. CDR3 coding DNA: TGTGCCAGCACCCACAGGGGGCGTGGGGAAAAACTGTTTTTT.

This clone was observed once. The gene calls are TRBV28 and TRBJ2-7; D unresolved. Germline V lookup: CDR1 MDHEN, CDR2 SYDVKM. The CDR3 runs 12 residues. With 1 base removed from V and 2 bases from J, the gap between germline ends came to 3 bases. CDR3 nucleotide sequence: TGTGCCAGCAGTTTATCGGCCTACGAGCAGTACTTC. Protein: CASSLSAYEQYF. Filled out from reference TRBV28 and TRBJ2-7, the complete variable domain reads DVKVTQSSRYLVKRTGEKVFLECVQDMDHENMFWYRQDPGLGLRLIYFSYDVKMKEKGDIPEGYSVSREKKERFSLILESASTNQTSMYLCASSLSAYEQYFGPGTRLTVT.

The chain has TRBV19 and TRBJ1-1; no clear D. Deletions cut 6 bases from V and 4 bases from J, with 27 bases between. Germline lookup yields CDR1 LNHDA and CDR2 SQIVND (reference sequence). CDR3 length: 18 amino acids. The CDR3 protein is CASRVSAGLSMKGTEAFF. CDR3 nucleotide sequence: TGTGCCAGTAGAGTATCGGCAGGTTTGAGTATGAAGGGCACTGAAGCTTTCTTT.

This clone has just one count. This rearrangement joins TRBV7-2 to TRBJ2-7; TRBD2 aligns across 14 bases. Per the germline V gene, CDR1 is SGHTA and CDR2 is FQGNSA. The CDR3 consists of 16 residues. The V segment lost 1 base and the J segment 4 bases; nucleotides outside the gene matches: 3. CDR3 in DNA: TGTGCCAGCAGCTTAGAAGGGACTAGCGGGAGTTACGAGCAGTACTTC. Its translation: CASSLEGTSGSYEQYF.